This TCR beta chain derives from a study of blood T cells in healthy people across ages. Study-level points and caveats: The study found TCR beta diversity correlated strongly with naive T cell percentage.

This clonotype has just one count. Its antigen remains unknown. Primers used in a second PCR of roughly 6 to 11 cycles were a sample-barcoded 5' primer and a J-beta primer mix. Each cDNA molecule, via a template-switch adaptor with 12 random nucleotides, was tagged. TCRdb processed the 5' RACE reads anew with MiXCR; each CDR3 protein has one entry. The table shows about 640,000 distinct CDR3 sequences, with 58% occurring only once. Those donating, healthy Caucasian individuals from Russia, were aged 6 to 90. The CDR3 totals 17 residues. The J segment lost 1 base and the V segment lost 5 bases, leaving 12 bases of the junction unmatched.

This receptor was obtained from a man aged 55-75 years in good health. The chain combines TRBV12-3 or TRBV12-4 with TRBJ2-3; 7 positions match TRBD1. Sequenced input: blood. CDR3 amino acids: CASSLRQGTMGTDTQYF. In DNA, the CDR3 is TGTGCCAGCAGTCTTAGACAGGGTACCATGGGCACAGATACGCAGTATTTT.